The 5 T cell receptor beta chains in this list originate from one sample, sequenced in a study of OX40 agonist ivuxolimab in advanced cancers. TCRdb's copy holds only in-frame clones and misses some; the assay was immunoSEQ multiplex PCR. The sample comprises about 79,000 clones, under 85% of which are singletons, and about 4% rests with the top ten. Here the sequenced sample was CD4+ or CD8+ T cells sorted from blood, taken in a trial of the OX40 agonist ivuxolimab. The receptor source for this set is an adult with an advanced solid tumor such as melanoma, head and neck, liver or kidney cancer.

The rearrangement joins TRBV11-1 to TRBJ2-5; 7 nucleotides agree with TRBD1. The V segment lost 5 bases and the J segment 5 bases; nucleotides outside the gene matches: 8. This CDR3 spans 14 amino acids. Looked up from germline, CDR1 is SGHAT and CDR2 is FQDESV (reference sequence). The CDR3 bases are TGTGCCAGCAGCCCCCGACAGGGTATGGAGACCCAGTACTTC. Translation: CASSPRQGMETQYF. Variable domain in full (rest from reference TRBV11-1 and TRBJ2-5): EAEVAQSPRYKITEKSQAVAFWCDPISGHATLYWYRQILGQGPELLVQFQDESVVDDSQLPKDRFSAERLKGVDSTLKIQPAELGDSAMYLCASSPRQGMETQYFGPGTRLLVL.

This clone was seen just once. The chain couples TRBV20-1 to TRBJ2-7; no clear D. This CDR3 has 11 residues. The V end was cut by 4 bases, the J end by 6 bases, with 10 bases between. Germline values: CDR1 DFQATT, CDR2 SNEGSKA (reference sequence). CDR3 residues: CSAKSPSEQYF. CDR3 bases: TGCAGTGCTAAATCCCCATCCGAGCAGTACTTC.

This chain uses TRBV9 with TRBJ2-3; D is uncertain. The germline V and J ends were trimmed by 0 bases and 0 bases, with 5 bases remaining between them. CDR3 length: 14 amino acids. The germline V gene encodes CDR1 SGDLS and CDR2 YYNGEE. In DNA, the CDR3 is TGTGCCAGCAGCGTAGGCCAGAGCACAGATACGCAGTATTTT. Translated, it gives CASSVGQSTDTQYF.

This chain uses TRBV5-1 with TRBJ2-1; 14 nucleotides line up with TRBD2. The CDR3 loop spans 16 amino acids. CDR1 is SGHRS, CDR2 YFSETQ, per germline. The V gene end was trimmed by 3 bases and the J gene end by 5 bases; junction bases not matched to a gene: 4. CDR3: CASSWRGLAGDNEQFF. The CDR3 nucleotides are TGCGCCAGCAGCTGGAGGGGACTAGCGGGAGACAATGAGCAGTTCTTC.

The CDR3 sequence: CAWSQGQGEQFF. As DNA, the CDR3 is TGTGCCTGGAGTCAAGGACAGGGGGAGCAGTTCTTC. V and J are TRBV30 and TRBJ2-1, with 9 bases fitting TRBD1. The germline V gene has CDR1 GTSNPN and CDR2 SVGIG (reference sequence). The CDR3 is 12 residues long. The junction had 3 bases not matched to a gene; V was cut back by 2 bases and J by 10 bases.